This T cell receptor (beta chain) originates from a study of post-analysis software for immune sequencing data. General study findings and limits: TRBV5-6, TRBV5-1 and TRBV20-1 belonged to a set of roughly 5 TRBV segments that were more frequent in patients than controls.

About this clonotype: No antigen is known for it.

The TCR beta cDNA libraries contained unique molecular identifiers. T cells numbering about 0.9 to 11 million yielded cDNA molecules that totaled some 500,000. MiXCR was run by TCRdb on the PCR reads, yielding one entry per CDR3 protein. The table has hundreds of thousands of distinct CDR3 sequences, roughly three fifths seen once. Trimming removed 6 bases at V and 1 base at J, with 7 bases between. CDR3 length: 13 residues. CDR1 and CDR2 (germline): MNHEY, SMNVEV (reference sequence). The rearrangement uses TRBV27 and TRBJ1-5, with D unclear. The sequenced material came from blood. The receptor comes from a girl aged 2 to 9 with multiple sclerosis. The CDR3 protein is CASREESNQPQHF. CDR3 in DNA: TGTGCCAGCAGGGAGGAGAGCAATCAGCCCCAGCATTTT.